Listed here are 16 T cell receptor beta chains from one sample, sequenced in a study of shared clonotypes between healthy human individuals (dated by TCRdb to 2020 to 2021). CD8 naive samples were obtained by positive selection for CCR7 among CD45RO-negative cells, yielding a CD45RA+CCR7+ population from which TemRA cells were excluded. Library preparation used the immunoSEQ multiplex PCR assay. What TCRdb holds here is the immuneACCESS table cut down to in-frame rearrangements. Part of the clones is not present; checked against another copy, under half of the missing clones reflect an unresolved V gene, and the others are unexplained. The sample table holds some 2.1 million clones, of which roughly 93% were seen once. The ten largest make up over 1.5% of the sample. The sample consisted of naive CD8+ T cells from PBMCs. The cell subset or site label of this sample denotes: CD45RA+CCR7+. These receptors all stem from a man between 18 and 29 years old in good health. Some clones in this sample may be carry-over from other donors' samples.

This clone is a singleton in its sample. The J gene is TRBJ2-4, the V gene TRBV9, with D perhaps matching TRBD1 or TRBD2 (5 bases each). The V gene lost 0 bases and the J gene lost 2 bases, with 12 bases spanning the gap. In germline, CDR1 is SGDLS, CDR2 YYNGEE. CDR3 length equals 16 residues. CDR3 region: CASSVGGARTKNIQYF. CDR3 DNA: TGTGCCAGCAGCGTAGGAGGGGCTAGGACCAAAAACATTCAGTACTTC.

The chain links TRBV7-2 to TRBJ1-1; D unclear. The germline V gene encodes CDR1 SGHTA and CDR2 FQGNSA. V was shortened by 5 bases and J by 11 bases, with 15 bases between the two germline ends. CDR3 length: 12 residues. The CDR3 coding sequence is TGTGCCAGCAGCCCAGCATCCTCGTACGCTTTCTTT. Translation: CASSPASSYAFF.

In DNA, the CDR3 is TGCGCCAGCAGGACTAGCTTGTCCCTCACAGATACGCAGTATTTT. Protein: CASRTSLSLTDTQYF. The rearrangement links TRBV5-1 to TRBJ2-3, with 7 bases fitting TRBD2. Unmatched junction bases numbered 8, after V lost 5 bases and J lost 2 bases. Germline CDR1 is SGHRS and CDR2 is YFSETQ. CDR3 length equals 15 residues.

The V call is TRBV19, the J call TRBJ2-5; a weak D match, TRBD1 (7 bases). V was pared by 3 bases and J by 5 bases, with 13 bases between. The CDR3 is 14 amino acids. The germline V gene has CDR1 LNHDA and CDR2 SQIVND (reference sequence). As DNA, the CDR3 is TGTGCCAGTAGTATTGACAGGGAGGCCGAGACCCAGTACTTC. Amino acids: CASSIDREAETQYF. Combining the CDR3 with reference TRBV19 and TRBJ2-5 gives the whole variable domain DGGITQSPKYLFRKEGQNVTLSCEQNLNHDAMYWYRQDPGQGLRLIYYSQIVNDFQKGDIAEGYSVSREKKESFPLTVTSAQKNPTAFYLCASSIDREAETQYFGPGTRLLVL.

About this clone: Other DNA sequences in this specimen translate into the identical CDR3. This chain connects TRBV7-6 to TRBJ2-1; 13 bases are shared with TRBD2. Germline V gene sequence: CDR1 SGHVS, CDR2 FNYEAQ. The CDR3 loop spans 15 amino acids. Trimming cost V 5 bases and J 6 bases; bases outside gene matches: 4. CDR3: CASSPGLAGVNEQFF. The CDR3 bases are TGTGCCAGCAGCCCAGGACTAGCGGGAGTCAATGAGCAGTTCTTC.

J is TRBJ2-1 and V is TRBV5-1; no clear D gene. CDR1 is SGHRS, CDR2 YFSETQ, per germline. The V end was cut by 5 bases, the J end by 1 base, with 10 bases between. The CDR3 length is 14 residues. DNA for the CDR3: TGCGCCAGCAGTGCTGAATCGTCCTACAATGAGCAGTTCTTC. This translates into CASSAESSYNEQFF.

This clone was detected only once. The sample contains more than one DNA sequence encoding this CDR3. The CDR3 protein is CASSFGSTGNEQFF. CDR3 coding DNA: TGTGCCAGCAGTTTCGGTTCCACAGGAAATGAGCAGTTCTTC. The chain carries TRBV7-9 and TRBJ2-1; D perhaps matches TRBD1 (5 bases). CDR3 length: 14 residues. The V gene lost 6 bases and the J gene lost 7 bases, with 16 bases spanning the gap. Per the germline V gene, CDR1 is SEHNR and CDR2 is FQNEAQ (reference sequence).

This clone showed up just a few times. This chain links TRBV7-9 with TRBJ2-7; maybe TRBD1 (5 bases). The germline V and J ends were trimmed by 3 bases and 6 bases, with 9 bases remaining between them. The CDR3 loop spans 12 amino acids. Germline loops: CDR1 SEHNR, CDR2 FQNEAQ (reference sequence). The CDR3 coding sequence is TGTGCCAGCAGCTTTGGGGCCTCCGAGCAGTACTTC. Amino acid sequence: CASSFGASEQYF.

V usage is TRBV6-5 and J usage is TRBJ2-1; tentatively, D is TRBD2 (5 bases). The CDR3 sequence is 16 residues long. V lost 0 bases to trimming and J lost 3 bases, with 12 bases between them. Germline CDR1 is MNHEY and CDR2 is SVGAGI. Here the CDR3 reads CASSYSFGEYYNEQFF. The CDR3 DNA reads as TGTGCCAGCAGTTACTCGTTCGGGGAGTACTACAATGAGCAGTTCTTC.

The V and J genes are TRBV7-9 and TRBJ1-4, with 8 bases fitting TRBD1. Looked up from germline, CDR1 is SEHNR and CDR2 is FQNEAQ (reference sequence). J was trimmed by 8 bases and V by 5 bases; bases with no gene match: 13. This CDR3 is 16 amino acids long. The chain's CDR3 is CASSTPWDRNDEKLFF. The DNA of the CDR3 is TGTGCCAGCAGCACGCCATGGGACAGGAATGACGAAAAACTGTTTTTT.

The gene calls are TRBV7-8 and TRBJ2-5; D unresolved. V lost 1 base, J lost 5 bases, and 11 bases lay in between. Germline assignment: CDR1 SGHVS and CDR2 FQNEAQ. The CDR3 is 14 residues long. CDR3 loop: CASSLVANWETQYF. The CDR3 DNA reads TGTGCCAGCAGCTTAGTTGCCAACTGGGAGACCCAGTACTTC.

Remarks on this clone: The same CDR3 is also encoded by other DNA sequences in this sample. The chain recombines TRBV9 with TRBJ2-7; D is possibly TRBD2 (6 bases). Germline CDR1 and CDR2: SGDLS and YYNGEE. With 0 bases removed from V and 3 bases from J, the gap between germline ends came to 10 bases. This CDR3 has 14 amino acids. The DNA for the CDR3 is TGTGCCAGCAGCGTAGGGGGGGAAGACTACGAGCAGTACTTC. This sequence encodes CASSVGGEDYEQYF. Full variable domain (remainder filled in from reference TRBV9 and TRBJ2-7): DSGVTQTPKHLITATGQRVTLRCSPRSGDLSVYWYQQSLDQGLQFLIQYYNGEERAKGNILERFSAQQFPDLHSELNLSSLELGDSALYFCASSVGGEDYEQYFGPGTRLTVT.

The chain carries TRBV2 and TRBJ2-7, with TRBD1 matching 7 bases. CDR3 length equals 15 residues. V dropped 1 base and J dropped 5; count of bases not matched to a gene: 8. Germline assignment: CDR1 SNHLY and CDR2 FYNNEI. CDR3 coding DNA: TGTGCCAGCAGTGAAGGGCCTGGGACAGTCCACGAGCAGTACTTC. Amino acids: CASSEGPGTVHEQYF.

This clone was detected a few times. J is TRBJ1-2 and V is TRBV6-1; TRBD1 is a possible D gene (5 bases). CDR3 size: 11 residues. V shed 11 bases and J shed 10 bases, with 17 bases lying between them. Looked up from germline, CDR1 is MNHNS and CDR2 is SASEGT. CDR3 in DNA: TGTGCCGGCGAGGGACCCGCCGACTACACCTTC. Its protein product is CAGEGPADYTF.

This clone was found once. J is TRBJ1-5 and V is TRBV28; D possibly corresponds to TRBD1 (6 bases). Germline-derived CDR1 and CDR2 are MDHEN and SYDVKM. CDR3 length equals 14 residues. The ends were cut back, 6 bases at V and 6 bases at J, with 15 bases in the middle. CDR3 DNA: TGTGCCAGCAGGCCGACAGGTAATGGTCAGCCCCAGCATTTT. This gives the protein CASRPTGNGQPQHF.

Concerning this clone itself: Other nucleotide sequences in the sample specify the same CDR3. The rearrangement uses TRBV9 and TRBJ2-5; D possibly corresponds to TRBD1 (5 bases). Per germline, CDR1 SGDLS and CDR2 YYNGEE. V was trimmed by 2 bases and J by 5 bases, leaving 7 bases between them. The CDR3 sequence is 12 residues long. The CDR3 nucleotides are TGTGCCAGCAGCGTGGGGCAGGAGACCCAGTACTTC. This sequence encodes CASSVGQETQYF. Full variable domain (missing parts from reference TRBV9 and TRBJ2-5): DSGVTQTPKHLITATGQRVTLRCSPRSGDLSVYWYQQSLDQGLQFLIQYYNGEERAKGNILERFSAQQFPDLHSELNLSSLELGDSALYFCASSVGQETQYFGPGTRLLVL.